The 8 T cell receptor beta chains below come from one sample, sequenced in a study of cytomegalovirus exposure and HLA in healthy donors. Primers: 60 Vbeta forward and 13 Jbeta reverse. TCRdb's copy holds only in-frame clones and misses some; the assay was immunoSEQ multiplex PCR. The sample lists about 170,000 clones, approximately 65% occurring once. The specimen sequenced was PBMCs. The receptor set was obtained from a man aged 40-50 years in good health and CMV-seronegative.

CDR3 DNA sequence: TGCGCCAGCAGCTTCAACTCCCGGGCTGAAGCTTTCTTT. Protein sequence: CASSFNSRAEAFF. The J gene is TRBJ1-1, the V gene TRBV5-1; D remains unclear. V was clipped by 2 bases and J by 6 bases, with 11 bases between them. The CDR3 extends over 13 amino acids. CDR1 and CDR2 (germline): SGHRS, YFSETQ. The full variable domain, completed using reference TRBV5-1 and TRBJ1-1, is KAGVTQTPRYLIKTRGQQVTLSCSPISGHRSVSWYQQTPGQGLQFLFEYFSETQRNKGNFPGRFSGRQFSNSRSEMNVSTLELGDSALYLCASSFNSRAEAFFGQGTRLTVV.

The CDR3 sequence: CASSLLAGEKDTQYF. DNA of the CDR3: TGTGCCAGCAGCCTACTAGCGGGGGAAAAGGATACGCAGTATTTT. The rearrangement uses TRBV5-6 and TRBJ2-3, with 11 positions matching TRBD2. The CDR3 has 15 amino acids. Germline V gives CDR1 SGHDT, CDR2 YYEEEE. V trimming: 4 bases; J trimming: 6 bases; junction bases outside the gene matches: 7.

The chain employs TRBV5-6 and TRBJ1-2; 8 bases fit TRBD1. Unmatched junction bases numbered 8, after V lost 6 bases and J lost 4 bases. There are 14 residues in the CDR3. In germline, CDR1 is SGHDT, CDR2 YYEEEE. The CDR3 DNA reads as TGTGCCAGCAAGTCAGGGGGCTGGGGCTATGGCTACACCTTC. This sequence encodes CASKSGGWGYGYTF.

The rearrangement joins TRBV5-6 to TRBJ1-6; TRBD1 matches 10 bases. The CDR3 loop spans 15 amino acids. Unmatched junction bases numbered 7, after V lost 4 bases and J lost 9 bases. Looked up from germline, CDR1 is SGHDT and CDR2 is YYEEEE. CDR3 protein: CASSEDRGISSPLHF. The DNA for the CDR3 is TGTGCCAGCAGCGAGGACAGGGGGATATCTTCACCCCTCCACTTT.

This sequence joins TRBV7-2 and TRBJ2-7; 10 positions match TRBD1. V shed 1 base and J 3 bases; nucleotides not matched to a gene: 3. The germline gives CDR1 SGHTA, CDR2 FQGNSA. This CDR3 is 15 amino acids long. DNA for the CDR3: TGTGCCAGCAGCTTAGAGGGGACAGGGGTCTACGAGCAGTACTTC. The encoded protein is CASSLEGTGVYEQYF.

The rearrangement joins TRBV6-5 to TRBJ2-1; 7 bases line up with TRBD1. The CDR3 runs to 15 residues. V was pared by 2 bases and J by 7 bases, with 8 bases of the junction left unmatched. CDR1 and CDR2 from the germline V gene are MNHEY and SVGAGI. For the CDR3, the DNA is TGTGCCAGCAGTTACAAGAAGGGGGCTGCGAATGAGCAGTTCTTC. As protein: CASSYKKGAANEQFF.

This clone appeared a few times. The chain employs TRBV7-2 and TRBJ2-2, with D possibly being TRBD2 (5 bases). CDR1 and CDR2 from the germline V gene are SGHTA and FQGNSA. V dropped 4 bases and J dropped 1 base, with 13 bases sitting between them. The CDR3 extends over 16 amino acids. Here the CDR3 DNA reads TGTGCCAGCAGCTCCCTTGGCGGGCTGAACACCGGGGAGCTGTTTTTT. It encodes CASSSLGGLNTGELFF. The complete variable domain, with remaining parts taken from reference TRBV7-2 and TRBJ2-2, reads GAGVSQSPSNKVTEKGKDVELRCDPISGHTALYWYRQSLGQGLEFLIYFQGNSAPDKSGLPSDRFSAERTGGSVSTLTIQRTQQEDSAVYLCASSSLGGLNTGELFFGEGSRLTVL.

In its sample, this clone was seen a few times. This chain links TRBV7-3 with TRBJ2-1; D gene unclear. V lost 5 bases, J lost 5 bases, and 10 bases lay in between. This CDR3 has 13 amino acids. Germline V CDR1 and CDR2: SGHTA, FQGTGA. The CDR3 reads CASSLNTHNEQFF. DNA of the CDR3: TGTGCCAGCAGCCTAAACACACACAATGAGCAGTTCTTC.